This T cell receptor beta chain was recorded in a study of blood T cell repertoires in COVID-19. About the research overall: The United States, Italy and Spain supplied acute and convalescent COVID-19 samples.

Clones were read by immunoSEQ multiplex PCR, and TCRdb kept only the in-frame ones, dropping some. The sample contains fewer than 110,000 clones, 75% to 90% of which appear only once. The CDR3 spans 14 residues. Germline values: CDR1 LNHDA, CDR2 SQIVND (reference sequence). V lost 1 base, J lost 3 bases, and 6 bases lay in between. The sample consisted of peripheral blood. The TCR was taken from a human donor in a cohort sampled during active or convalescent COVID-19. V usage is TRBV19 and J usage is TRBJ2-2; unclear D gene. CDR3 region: CASSIGRDTGELFF. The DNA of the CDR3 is TGTGCCAGTAGTATAGGCCGGGACACCGGGGAGCTGTTTTTT.